The source of this TCR beta chain is a study of blood T cell repertoires in COVID-19. Across the whole study: The analysed material was cDNA or gDNA that came from T cells, B-cell-depleted T cells, or PBMCs.

Per the germline V gene, CDR1 is LGHNA and CDR2 is YSLEER. This CDR3 comprises 15 residues. V was clipped by 6 bases and J by 3 bases; unmatched bases: 7. Produced via immunoSEQ multiplex PCR; TCRdb's table is partial and in-frame only. Of hundreds of thousands of clones listed, around nine tenths were seen once; the top ten hold around 2%. The chain employs TRBV4-3 and TRBJ1-1; 10 bases match TRBD1. What was sequenced was PBMCs or T cells enriched from blood (not recorded which). The clonotype originates from a woman aged 18 to 35 who had recovered from COVID-19. The CDR3 loop is CASSPRTGGDTEAFF. Written as DNA, the CDR3 is TGCGCCAGCAGTCCGCGGACAGGGGGAGACACTGAAGCTTTCTTT.